This T cell receptor beta chain was identified in a study of blood T cell repertoires in COVID-19. Study as a whole: From the United States, Italy and Spain came samples of acute and convalescent COVID-19. From T cells, B-cell-depleted T cells, or PBMCs came the material, which was cDNA or gDNA.

Original handling: Reference gene primers were amplified, and this amplification served to estimate nucleated cell counts. Sequencing used immunoSEQ multiplex PCR; TCRdb keeps in-frame clones, though not all of them. That table furnishes V, J and clone size, whereas the DNA furnished D and trimming. Of roughly 140,000 clones listed, more than 75% are singletons. This sequence was found in a man aged 60-69 years with acute or convalescent COVID-19. Sequencing input: peripheral blood.

CDR3 sequence: CASAWVAGSNEQFF. In DNA form, the CDR3 reads TGTGCCAGCGCTTGGGTAGCGGGAAGCAATGAGCAGTTCTTC. V usage is TRBV27 and J usage is TRBJ2-1, with TRBD2 matching over 8 bases. Looked up from germline, CDR1 is MNHEY and CDR2 is SMNVEV (reference sequence). With V trimmed by 8 bases and J by 6 bases, 9 bases remained unmatched. The CDR3 sequence is 14 residues long.